These 15 T cell receptor beta chains share one sample of origin, sequenced in a study of blood T cell repertoires in COVID-19. TCRdb's table, derived via immunoSEQ multiplex PCR, lists solely in-frame clones and lacks some. There are hundreds of thousands of clones in the sample; 85% to 90% occur only once, and about 4.3% lies in the top ten. The sequenced sample was peripheral blood. These receptors all stem from a woman aged 25 to 39 with acute or convalescent COVID-19.

The rearrangement uses TRBV3-1 (or the pseudogene TRBV3-2) and TRBJ2-7, with D perhaps matching TRBD2 (5 bases). There are 14 residues in the CDR3. Germline V gene data show CDR1 as LGHDT and CDR2 as YNNKEL (reference sequence). V lost 2 bases to trimming and J lost 1 base, with 9 bases between them. CDR3 DNA: TGTGCCAGCAGCCAACACGGGGTTTCCTACGAGCAGTACTTC. Translation gives CASSQHGVSYEQYF.

The genes are TRBV10-1 and TRBJ2-7; D might be TRBD1 (6 bases). The CDR3 spans 15 residues. Germline V lookup: CDR1 WNHNN, CDR2 SYGVQD (reference sequence). The V end lost 6 bases, the J end lost 5 bases, and 20 bases lay between the germline ends. The CDR3 DNA sequence: TGCGCCAGCAGCGCGAGCGAACAGGGCATCGACGAGCAGTACTTC. Translation gives CASSASEQGIDEQYF.

This rearrangement joins TRBV3-1 (or the pseudogene TRBV3-2) to TRBJ1-6; the D gene is possibly TRBD1 (6 bases). With 1 base removed from V and 10 bases from J, the gap between germline ends came to 11 bases. The length of the CDR3 is 14 residues. Germline-derived CDR1 and CDR2 are LGHDT and YNNKEL (reference sequence). CDR3 DNA sequence: TGTGCCAGCAGCCAAGGCGCAGGGGTCTCACCCCTCCACTTT. It translates to CASSQGAGVSPLHF.

The V and J genes are TRBV5-1 and TRBJ2-1, with D uncertain. V dropped 0 bases and J dropped 10 bases, with 8 bases sitting between them. This CDR3 has 12 amino acids. The germline CDR1 and CDR2 sequences are SGHRS and YFSETQ. The CDR3 region is CASSLGAREQFF. The CDR3 nucleotides are TGCGCCAGCAGCTTGGGGGCTCGGGAGCAGTTCTTC.

J is TRBJ2-4 and V is TRBV19, with 7 bases lining up with TRBD1. The CDR3 has 14 amino acids. Germline V CDR1 and CDR2: LNHDA, SQIVND (reference sequence). With 6 bases clipped from V and 6 bases from J, the junction kept 8 bases outside the gene matches. The CDR3 loop is CASSLGQSRNIQYF. The DNA for the CDR3 is TGTGCCAGTAGCCTGGGACAGAGCAGAAACATTCAGTACTTC.

This clone was counted only a few times. The J gene is TRBJ1-4, the V gene TRBV9, with a possible D match to TRBD1 (5 bases). Deletions cut 4 bases from V and 4 bases from J, with 14 bases between. Per the germline V gene, CDR1 is SGDLS and CDR2 is YYNGEE. CDR3 size: 15 residues. The CDR3 sequence: CASSLGQGNNEKLFF. CDR3 bases: TGTGCCAGCAGCCTGGGGCAGGGCAATAATGAAAAACTGTTTTTT.

The rearrangement links TRBV5-6 to TRBJ1-1, with TRBD1 matching 7 bases. Germline values: CDR1 SGHDT, CDR2 YYEEEE. CDR3 size: 16 residues. Losses at the gene ends were 4 bases for V and 2 bases for J; bases not matched to a gene: 11. The CDR3 is CASSALFQGVNTEAFF. The CDR3 bases are TGTGCCAGCAGCGCGTTGTTTCAGGGGGTTAACACTGAAGCTTTCTTT.

A remark on this clone: The junction and the germline gene differ at one end; a read error may be behind it. The V call is TRBV2, the J call TRBJ2-2; 7 positions match TRBD2. The CDR3 extends over 15 amino acids. Germline CDR1 is SNHLY and CDR2 is FYNNEI. The CDR3 DNA reads as TGTGCCGGCAGGACTAGTCGTGGAAAGTCCGGGGAGCTGTTTTTT. Encoded protein: CAGRTSRGKSGELFF.

This clone was counted a few times. The chain uses TRBV7-9 and TRBJ2-3, with 10 nucleotides matching TRBD1. The CDR3 loop spans 15 amino acids. The germline V gene encodes CDR1 SEHNR and CDR2 FQNEAQ (reference sequence). V trimming: 5 bases; J trimming: 4 bases; junction bases outside the gene matches: 6. The CDR3 region has the DNA TGTGCCAGCAGCCATGGACAGGGGGACTCAGATACGCAGTATTTT. This encodes CASSHGQGDSDTQYF.

The chain is built from TRBV19 and TRBJ1-1, with D perhaps TRBD1 (6 bases). This CDR3 has 16 amino acids. V lost 5 bases, J lost 1 base, and 17 bases lay in between. Germline assignment: CDR1 LNHDA and CDR2 SQIVND (reference sequence). CDR3 DNA sequence: TGTGCCAGTAGTCGAGGACAGACAGTTTCGAACACTGAAGCTTTCTTT. This encodes CASSRGQTVSNTEAFF.

The chain joins TRBV11-2 to TRBJ2-4; maybe TRBD2 (7 bases). CDR3 length: 18 amino acids. V was clipped by 0 bases and J by 1 base, with 16 bases between them. Germline CDR1 SGHAT, CDR2 FQNNGV. The CDR3 DNA follows: TGTGCCAGCAGCTTAGATCCCACGGGGGGCTTTGCCAAAAACATTCAGTACTTC. This translates into CASSLDPTGGFAKNIQYF.

This clone appeared a single time. J is TRBJ1-2 and V is TRBV27; D gene unclear. Germline V CDR1 and CDR2: MNHEY, SMNVEV (reference sequence). The ends were cut back, 5 bases at V and 6 bases at J, with 16 bases in the middle. This CDR3 is 14 amino acids long. DNA for the CDR3: TGTGCCAGCAGTCCACGGCTAGGCCGGGATGGCTACACCTTC. Amino acids: CASSPRLGRDGYTF.

This rearrangement joins TRBV6-5 to TRBJ2-6, with a possible D match to TRBD2 (5 bases). The germline CDR1 and CDR2 sequences are MNHEY and SVGAGI. The CDR3 is 15 amino acids. V was cut by 5 bases and J by 2 bases, with 10 bases left in between. In DNA, the CDR3 is TGTGCCAGCAGTCCTACTAGGACTGGGGCCAACGTCCTGACTTTC. This encodes CASSPTRTGANVLTF.

The chain combines TRBV29-1 with TRBJ1-1; TRBD1 might be the D (6 bases). The CDR3 totals 12 residues. Germline V gene data show CDR1 as SQVTM and CDR2 as ANQGSEA. Trimming removed 6 bases at V and 7 bases at J, with 15 bases between. CDR3 protein: CSVLPGVGEAFF. CDR3 in DNA: TGCAGCGTCCTCCCAGGGGTTGGTGAAGCTTTCTTT.

To note about this clone: Other DNA sequences in this sample translate to the same CDR3. The gene calls are TRBV12-3 or TRBV12-4 and TRBJ2-3, with TRBD2 as a possible D gene (6 bases). Between the trimmed V and J ends, which lost 3 bases and 6 bases, there was a span of 7 bases. The CDR3 runs 12 residues. Here the CDR3 reads CASSFGGDTQYF. CDR3 DNA: TGTGCCAGCAGTTTTGGAGGGGATACGCAGTATTTT.